Detailed here is one T cell receptor (beta chain). The data derive from a study of OX40 agonist ivuxolimab in advanced cancers. Method: immunoSEQ multiplex PCR; TCRdb's copy keeps in-frame clones and lacks some. The table has approximately 82,000 clones, 86% seen once; the top ten hold less than 2%. Patients had blood sampled at baseline and again on cycle 4 day 1 and cycle 7 day 1. V lost 3 bases to trimming and J lost 5 bases; unmatched junction nucleotides: 8. From germline, CDR1 is MGHRA and CDR2 YSYEKL. CDR3 size: 18 residues. The source of this sequence is an adult with an advanced solid tumor such as melanoma, head and neck, liver or kidney cancer. The source was CD4+ or CD8+ T cells sorted from blood, collected in a trial of the OX40 agonist ivuxolimab. The chain recombines TRBV4-1 with TRBJ2-2; 14 positions agree with TRBD2. In DNA form, the CDR3 reads TGCGCCAGCAGCCAGGGGGGACTAGCGGGAGTAGGGACCGGGGAGCTGTTTTTT. Protein product: CASSQGGLAGVGTGELFF.